These T cell receptor beta chains were read from a single sample in a study of somatic mutations in cytotoxic T cells in rheumatoid arthritis. Generated by immunoSEQ multiplex PCR, the TCRdb table keeps only in-frame clones and is missing some. The repertoire consists of roughly 15,000 clones, with about 80% occurring once and the leading ten covering approximately 19%. The sequenced sample was CD8+ T cells sorted from blood. The receptor source for this set is an adult with rheumatoid arthritis. The CDR3 runs from the conserved cysteine through the conserved F or W. D genes are given only for firm matches. Size is stated for part of the rows, as once, few or many counts, or as a class when the clone is expanded.

d_call	v_call	j_call	clone_size	cdr3_aa	cdr3_nt
.	TRBV27	TRBJ2-7	.	CASSLSGVEQYF	TGTGCCAGCAGTTTATCAGGGGTCGAGCAGTACTTC
.	TRBV13	TRBJ1-4	.	CASSSIKEKLFF	TGTGCCAGCAGCTCCATCAAAGAAAAACTGTTTTTT
.	TRBV6-1	TRBJ2-5	.	CASSEGRDQETQYF	TGTGCCAGCAGTGAAGGAAGGGACCAAGAGACCCAGTACTTC
.	TRBV25-1	TRBJ1-4	.	CASSEWAGVATEGEKLFF	TGTGCCAGCAGTGAATGGGCCGGCGTGGCCACCGAAGGTGAAAAACTGTTTTTT
TRBD2	TRBV11-2	TRBJ2-2	once	CASSLAGGAGELFF	TGTGCCAGCAGCTTAGCGGGGGGAGCCGGGGAGCTGTTTTTT
.	TRBV19	TRBJ2-1	few	CASTLASGGNNEQFF	TGTGCCAGTACCTTGGCGTCGGGCGGTAACAATGAGCAGTTCTTC
TRBD1	TRBV11-3	TRBJ2-1	.	CASSASDRGNEQFF	TGTGCCAGCAGCGCCTCGGACAGGGGAAATGAGCAGTTCTTC
.	TRBV6-6	TRBJ1-4	.	CASSYNRNNEKLFF	TGTGCCAGCAGTTACAATAGGAATAATGAAAAACTGTTTTTT
TRBD2	TRBV15	TRBJ2-3	.	CATSSPILSGESTDTQYF	TGTGCCACCAGCAGTCCAATCTTGAGCGGGGAGAGCACAGATACGCAGTATTTT
TRBD2	TRBV12-5	TRBJ2-7	.	CASGLDSGRAYEQYF	TGTGCTAGTGGTTTGGATAGCGGGAGGGCCTACGAGCAGTACTTC
TRBD1	TRBV4-2	TRBJ1-5	.	CASSPDGTVNQPQHF	TGTGCCAGCAGCCCCGATGGGACAGTCAATCAGCCCCAGCATTTT
TRBD2	TRBV9	TRBJ2-1	.	CASSVASGDFGLGGYREQFF	TGTGCCAGCAGCGTAGCTAGCGGGGACTTTGGGCTTGGAGGGTACAGGGAGCAGTTCTTC
.	TRBV27	TRBJ2-7	few	CASSLEGTRHYEQYF	TGTGCCAGCAGTTTAGAAGGGACGCGACACTACGAGCAGTACTTC
TRBD2	TRBV19	TRBJ2-5	once	CASSIWAGGHKETQYF	TGTGCCAGTAGTATATGGGCGGGGGGCCACAAAGAGACCCAGTACTTC
TRBD1	TRBV5-4	TRBJ2-7	.	CASNRRGPSYEQYF	TGTGCCAGCAACCGCAGGGGGCCGTCCTACGAGCAGTACTTC
TRBD1	TRBV19	TRBJ2-1	.	CASSIRQGVDEQFF	TGTGCCAGTAGTATTAGACAGGGTGTCGATGAGCAGTTCTTC
.	TRBV25-1	TRBJ2-5	.	CASNLQGGETQYF	TGTGCCAGCAATTTACAGGGAGGAGAGACCCAGTACTTC
TRBD2	TRBV30	TRBJ2-3	.	CAWSVRSGSGSWADTQYF	TGTGCCTGGAGTGTTCGGAGTGGTAGCGGGAGTTGGGCAGATACGCAGTATTTT
TRBD2	TRBV10-3	TRBJ2-7	once	CASRRFLERGASYEQYF	TGTGCCTCCCGGCGCTTCCTGGAGCGGGGGGCGTCGTACGAGCAGTACTTC
TRBD2	TRBV4-1	TRBJ2-5	once	CASSPGLVTETQYF	TGCGCCAGCAGCCCGGGACTAGTTACAGAGACCCAGTACTTC
.	TRBV19	TRBJ1-2	.	CASSIGGRANYGYTF	TGTGCCAGTAGTATAGGCGGCAGGGCGAACTATGGCTACACCTTC
TRBD2	TRBV7-6	TRBJ2-1	once	CASSFGGSAFNEQFF	TGTGCCAGCAGCTTCGGGGGGAGCGCATTCAATGAGCAGTTCTTC
TRBD1	TRBV4-1	TRBJ1-2	few	CASSPGQGAYGYTF	TGCGCCAGCAGCCCCGGACAGGGGGCCTATGGCTACACCTTC
.	TRBV29-1	TRBJ2-7	few	CSAHDTYEQYF	TGCAGCGCCCACGACACCTACGAGCAGTACTTC
.	TRBV11-3	TRBJ2-1	.	CASSRRATPYNEQFF	TGTGCCAGCAGCCGTCGGGCGACCCCCTACAATGAGCAGTTCTTC
.	TRBV11-2	TRBJ2-5	.	CASSSRVGPRETQYF	TGTGCCAGCAGCAGCCGGGTGGGTCCCAGGGAGACCCAGTACTTC
.	TRBV5-4	TRBJ2-3	.	CASSLEGDTDTQYF	TGTGCCAGCAGCTTGGAAGGGGACACAGATACGCAGTATTTT
.	TRBV4-1	TRBJ2-7	.	CASSNFYEQYF	TGCGCCAGCAGCAACTTTTACGAGCAGTACTTC
TRBD2	TRBV4-2	TRBJ2-7	.	CASSQEVSGGSYEQYF	TGTGCCAGCAGCCAAGAGGTTAGCGGGGGATCCTACGAGCAGTACTTC
TRBD2	TRBV7-9	TRBJ2-1	.	CASSMLLAGENEQFF	TGTGCCAGCAGCATGCTACTAGCGGGGGAAAATGAGCAGTTCTTC
.	TRBV9	TRBJ2-7	.	CASSVGLGYYEQYF	TGTGCCAGCAGCGTAGGTCTAGGTTACTACGAGCAGTACTTC
.	TRBV2	TRBJ1-2	medium-sized	CASSASGDGYTF	TGTGCCAGCAGCGCCTCTGGGGATGGCTACACCTTC
.	TRBV19	TRBJ1-5	.	CASTVGSRGNQPQHF	TGTGCCAGTACGGTAGGGAGCCGCGGCAATCAGCCCCAGCATTTT
TRBD2	TRBV7-8	TRBJ2-2	.	CASSLGLGGPGTGELFF	TGTGCCAGCAGCTTAGGCTTGGGAGGGCCGGGCACCGGGGAGCTGTTTTTT
.	TRBV2	TRBJ2-3	.	CASSAMKDTDTQYF	TGTGCCAGCAGTGCAATGAAAGACACAGATACGCAGTATTTT
.	TRBV27	TRBJ2-7	.	CASSLEGTRHYEQYF	TGTGCCAGCAGTTTAGAAGGGACGCGACACTACGAGCAGTACTTC
.	TRBV25-1	TRBJ2-1	.	CASSGSSYNEQFF	TGTGCCAGCAGCGGGAGCTCCTACAATGAGCAGTTCTTC
TRBD2	TRBV28	TRBJ2-3	once	CASRGSGSGFGDTQYF	TGTGCCAGCAGGGGGAGCGGGAGTGGGTTCGGAGATACGCAGTATTTT
TRBD2	TRBV7-8	TRBJ2-7	once	CASTIRWGRAGEQYF	TGTGCCAGCACCATCCGTTGGGGGAGGGCTGGGGAGCAGTACTTC
TRBD1	TRBV5-6	TRBJ2-1	.	CASSLLPGGSYNEQFF	TGTGCCAGCAGCTTGCTTCCAGGGGGCTCCTACAATGAGCAGTTCTTC
TRBD2	TRBV25-1	TRBJ2-7	.	CASSEFSGTSPYEQYF	TGTGCCAGCAGTGAATTCTCCGGGACTAGCCCCTACGAGCAGTACTTC
TRBD1	TRBV2	TRBJ2-2	.	CASSEGQGASGELFF	TGTGCCAGCAGTGAAGGGCAGGGGGCGAGCGGGGAGCTGTTTTTT
.	TRBV30	TRBJ1-1	.	CAWYVNTEAFF	TGTGCCTGGTACGTGAACACTGAAGCTTTCTTT
.	TRBV11-2	TRBJ1-1	.	CASSFRGTMNTEAFF	TGTGCCAGCAGCTTTAGGGGGACCATGAACACTGAAGCTTTCTTT
.	TRBV27	TRBJ1-4	.	CASSFGGSGEKLFF	TGTGCCAGCAGTTTCGGGGGCTCGGGGGAAAAACTGTTTTTT
.	TRBV23-1	TRBJ2-5	.	CASSQSRGTPNETQYF	TGCGCCAGCAGTCAATCGCGGGGGACACCGAACGAGACCCAGTACTTC
.	TRBV6-5	TRBJ1-2	.	CASGSKGVDGYTF	TGTGCCAGCGGTAGTAAGGGCGTGGATGGCTACACCTTC
.	TRBV11-2	TRBJ2-7	.	CASSLVWGVSYEQYF	TGTGCCAGCAGCTTAGTTTGGGGTGTCTCCTACGAGCAGTACTTC